A selection of T cell receptor beta chains follows, all from one sample in a study of blood T cell repertoires in COVID-19. Profiled with immunoSEQ multiplex PCR; TCRdb holds only in-frame clones, not every one. The data contain 80,000 or so clones, 75% to 90% of them seen just once; the ten biggest clones take up 18%. The sequencing sample was made of peripheral blood. Receptor source: a human donor in a cohort sampled during active COVID-19. Each CDR3 is given with its conserved first and last residue. The D gene is left open where the match is weak. Clone size is shown for a subset of rows, as once, few, many or a class of expanded clone.

13 | . | TRBJ2-2 | . | TRBV19 | TGTGCCAGTAGCCCTATTAACACCGGGGAGCTGTTTTTT | CASSPINTGELFF
17 | . | TRBJ1-3 | TRBD1 | TRBV14 | TGTGCCAGCAGTCATGGGGACAGCCCGAGCTCTGGAAACACCATATATTTT | CASSHGDSPSSGNTIYF
17 | few | TRBJ1-6 | . | TRBV4-3 | TGCGCCAGCAGCCAAGAGTTCTTCGGGGTCGGTAATTCACCCCTCCACTTT | CASSQEFFGVGNSPLHF
13 | once | TRBJ2-3 | TRBD2 | TRBV3-1/TRBV3-2 | TGTGCCAGCAGCCCAAGCGGGGGAAATACGCAGTATTTT | CASSPSGGNTQYF
11 | . | TRBJ2-7 | . | TRBV5-6 | TGTGCCAGCAGTCATGGGGCCAAGCAGTACTTC | CASSHGAKQYF
16 | . | TRBJ2-1 | . | TRBV4-3 | TGCGCCAGCAGCCAAGATTATAGGGACACCTACAATGAGCAGTTCTTC | CASSQDYRDTYNEQFF
18 | . | TRBJ1-6 | TRBD1 | TRBV2 | TGTGCCAGCAGTGAAGCGCGAGCGAACAGGGGACGGGAGTCACCCCTCCACTTT | CASSEARANRGRESPLHF
13 | . | TRBJ2-1 | . | TRBV7-9 | TGTGCCAGCAGCTTAGGCAGCTACAATGAGCAGTTCTTC | CASSLGSYNEQFF
14 | many | TRBJ2-2 | . | TRBV2 | TGTGCCAGCAGTTGGCAGACTAGGACCGGGGAGCTGTTTTTT | CASSWQTRTGELFF
18 | . | TRBJ1-5 | . | TRBV4-1 | TGCGCCAGCAGCCCCCTACAGGGATCGAGGTTGGCCAATCAGCCCCAGCATTTT | CASSPLQGSRLANQPQHF
14 | . | TRBJ2-7 | . | TRBV28 | TGTGCCAGCCTTGGTGGCGGAGGACCCTACGAGCAGTACTTC | CASLGGGGPYEQYF
14 | . | TRBJ1-5 | . | TRBV4-1 | TGCGCCAGCAGCCAGAGACAGCAGGGGCAGCCCCAGCATTTT | CASSQRQQGQPQHF
13 | few | TRBJ1-1 | TRBD1 | TRBV3-1/TRBV3-2 | TGTGCCAGCAGCCAAGATAGTGGGACAGGGGCTTTCTTT | CASSQDSGTGAFF
14 | many | TRBJ2-7 | . | TRBV6-4 | TGTGCCATCCCACCACTCTTTGGGCCTTACGAGCAGTACTTC | CAIPPLFGPYEQYF
16 | . | TRBJ2-1 | TRBD2 | TRBV28 | TGTGCCAGCAGCACCCCCGCTAGCGGGGGCCCCAGGGAGCAGTTCTTC | CASSTPASGGPREQFF
16 | few | TRBJ2-6 | . | TRBV4-2 | TGTGCCAGCAGCCAAGAGGGGGCGCCTGGGGCCAACGTCCTGACTTTC | CASSQEGAPGANVLTF
12 | . | TRBJ2-1 | . | TRBV29-1 | TGCAGCGTTTTATCGTCCTACAATGAGCAGTTCTTC | CSVLSSYNEQFF
13 | . | TRBJ2-5 | TRBD2 | TRBV4-3 | TGCGCCAGCAGCAAGGGACTAGCAGAGACCCAGTACTTC | CASSKGLAETQYF
17 | once | TRBJ1-6 | TRBD1 | TRBV10-3 | TGTGCCATCAGTGATCAGGACAGGGTTAACTATAATTCACCCCTCCACTTT | CAISDQDRVNYNSPLHF
11 | . | TRBJ2-7 | . | TRBV12-3/TRBV12-4 | TGTGCCAGCATCGGCGGCTACGAGCAGTACTTC | CASIGGYEQYF
14 | . | TRBJ2-5 | . | TRBV5-1 | TGCGCCAGCAGCTTACTCAGGGGCGTGGAGACCCAGTACTTC | CASSLLRGVETQYF
14 | . | TRBJ2-7 | TRBD1 | TRBV18 | TGTGCCAGCTCACTCGGGACAGGGAACTACGAGCAGTACTTC | CASSLGTGNYEQYF